The 15 T cell receptor beta chains presented below share a single source sample, sequenced in a study of T cell responses to AZD1222 COVID-19 vaccine. The table came from immunoSEQ multiplex PCR; TCRdb's copy has only in-frame clones and leaves some out. Among around 72,000 clones listed, 65% to 90% were seen once. The specimen comprised peripheral blood, sampled on day 0 of AZD1222 vaccination. These receptors were obtained from an adult in good health.

This clone was counted only a few times. V is TRBV7-2 and J is TRBJ2-1, with TRBD1 matching over 8 bases. With V trimmed by 3 bases and J by 8 bases, 6 bases remained unmatched. The CDR3 loop spans 14 amino acids. Germline assignment: CDR1 SGHTA and CDR2 FQGNSA. CDR3 coding DNA: TGTGCCAGCAGCTTCGGACAGGGTGACTATGAGCAGTTCTTC. This encodes CASSFGQGDYEQFF.

The chain combines TRBV6-1 with TRBJ2-4, with 14 positions matching TRBD2. Trimming cost V 0 bases and J 0 bases; bases outside gene matches: 7. This CDR3 spans 20 amino acids. Per germline, CDR1 MNHNS and CDR2 SASEGT. CDR3 coding DNA: TGTGCCAGCAGTGAAGCCGGGGGACTAGCGGGGGAAGGAGCCAAAAACATTCAGTACTTC. The encoded protein is CASSEAGGLAGEGAKNIQYF.

This clone was picked up one time. V gene TRBV4-1 combines with J gene TRBJ1-5; D call uncertain. The CDR3 has 15 residues. V was pared by 3 bases and J by 1 base, with 10 bases between. From germline, CDR1 is MGHRA and CDR2 YSYEKL. The CDR3: CASSQSPLSNQPQHF. The CDR3 DNA reads as TGCGCCAGCAGCCAGTCCCCCCTCAGCAATCAGCCCCAGCATTTT.

The rearrangement links TRBV5-6 to TRBJ2-7; 7 bases fit TRBD1. This CDR3 is built from 13 residues. With 3 bases clipped from V and 0 bases from J, the junction kept 0 bases outside the gene matches. Germline loops: CDR1 SGHDT, CDR2 YYEEEE. CDR3: CASSWTGSYEQYF. In DNA form, the CDR3 reads TGTGCCAGCAGCTGGACAGGCTCCTACGAGCAGTACTTC.

The rearrangement uses TRBV9 and TRBJ2-2; D tentatively fits TRBD1 or TRBD2 (5 bases each). Germline V gives CDR1 SGDLS, CDR2 YYNGEE. Trimming removed 4 bases from V and 6 bases from J, with 22 bases in between. CDR3 size: 17 residues. The CDR3 DNA reads as TGTGCCAGCAGCCCACGACCTGGTGGGGGTAGCGCCGGGGAGCTGTTTTTT. Translated: CASSPRPGGGSAGELFF. The full variable domain, with the rest looked up from reference TRBV9 and TRBJ2-2, is DSGVTQTPKHLITATGQRVTLRCSPRSGDLSVYWYQQSLDQGLQFLIQYYNGEERAKGNILERFSAQQFPDLHSELNLSSLELGDSALYFCASSPRPGGGSAGELFFGEGSRLTVL.

This chain links TRBV7-9 with TRBJ2-1; D is ambiguous. The CDR3 is 14 residues long. Looked up from germline, CDR1 is SEHNR and CDR2 is FQNEAQ (reference sequence). Between the trimmed V and J ends, which lost 4 bases and 4 bases, there was a span of 11 bases. CDR3 protein: CASSSPDRYNEQFF. CDR3 nucleotides: TGTGCCAGCAGCTCTCCAGACCGTTACAATGAGCAGTTCTTC.

This clone was recorded a few times. The chain couples TRBV5-1 to TRBJ1-5, with D possibly TRBD1 on 5 matching bases. Trimming shortened V by 1 base and J by 0 bases, and 8 bases separated the two germline ends. The CDR3 is 15 amino acids. From germline, CDR1 is SGHRS and CDR2 YFSETQ. CDR3 DNA: TGCGCCAGCAGCTTGACAGGCAATAGCAATCAGCCCCAGCATTTT. This codes for CASSLTGNSNQPQHF. Combining the CDR3 with reference TRBV5-1 and TRBJ1-5 gives the whole variable domain KAGVTQTPRYLIKTRGQQVTLSCSPISGHRSVSWYQQTPGQGLQFLFEYFSETQRNKGNFPGRFSGRQFSNSRSEMNVSTLELGDSALYLCASSLTGNSNQPQHFGDGTRLSIL.

This chain uses TRBV19 with TRBJ1-5; TRBD1 might be the D (5 bases). V shed 2 bases and J shed 5 bases, with 16 bases lying between them. CDR3 size: 16 residues. Germline loops: CDR1 LNHDA, CDR2 SQIVND (reference sequence). As DNA, the CDR3 is TGTGCCAGTAGTATAATAGGATGGGGAGGGGATCAGCCCCAGCATTTT. Translation gives CASSIIGWGGDQPQHF. The complete variable domain, with remaining parts taken from reference TRBV19 and TRBJ1-5, reads DGGITQSPKYLFRKEGQNVTLSCEQNLNHDAMYWYRQDPGQGLRLIYYSQIVNDFQKGDIAEGYSVSREKKESFPLTVTSAQKNPTAFYLCASSIIGWGGDQPQHFGDGTRLSIL.

The chain combines TRBV5-1 with TRBJ2-7; a possible D gene is TRBD1 (5 bases). Germline V lookup: CDR1 SGHRS, CDR2 YFSETQ. V gave up 0 bases and J gave up 2 bases, with 6 bases separating them. This CDR3 comprises 13 residues. The CDR3 protein is CASSLEGPYEQYF. CDR3 bases: TGCGCCAGCAGCTTGGAGGGGCCCTACGAGCAGTACTTC. The full variable domain, completed using reference TRBV5-1 and TRBJ2-7, is KAGVTQTPRYLIKTRGQQVTLSCSPISGHRSVSWYQQTPGQGLQFLFEYFSETQRNKGNFPGRFSGRQFSNSRSEMNVSTLELGDSALYLCASSLEGPYEQYFGPGTRLTVT.

The chain carries TRBV19 and TRBJ2-3; a weak D match, TRBD2 (5 bases). Per the germline V gene, CDR1 is LNHDA and CDR2 is SQIVND (reference sequence). The CDR3 totals 15 residues. Trimming left V 4 bases short and J 2 bases short, with 13 bases between. The CDR3 DNA reads as TGTGCCAGTAGTAGGGAGACAAGGGCCACAGATACGCAGTATTTT. Its protein is CASSRETRATDTQYF.

The V gene is TRBV6-1, the J gene TRBJ1-2, with 7 positions matching TRBD1. The length of the CDR3 is 16 residues. Losses at the gene ends were 2 bases for V and 0 bases for J; bases not matched to a gene: 6. Germline-derived CDR1 and CDR2 are MNHNS and SASEGT. The CDR3 protein is CASSETDRYPNYGYTF. DNA for the CDR3: TGTGCCAGCAGTGAAACGGACAGGTACCCTAACTATGGCTACACCTTC.

CDR3 loop: CSVRQGGYTEAFF. In DNA form, the CDR3 reads TGCAGCGTTCGACAGGGGGGCTACACTGAAGCTTTCTTT. The genes are TRBV29-1 and TRBJ1-1; TRBD1 agrees at 9 bases. CDR1 is SQVTM, CDR2 ANQGSEA, per germline. The CDR3 is 13 amino acids. V lost 5 bases to trimming and J lost 3 bases; unmatched junction nucleotides: 4.

V usage is TRBV30 and J usage is TRBJ1-1; D possibly corresponds to TRBD1 (5 bases). Trimming stripped 0 bases from V and 10 bases from J, with 18 bases between. Germline CDR1 GTSNPN, CDR2 SVGIG (reference sequence). The CDR3 covers 14 residues. The CDR3 nucleotides are TGTGCCTGGAGTGTACAACCGGGGGTTAAGGGAGCTTTCTTT. Amino acid sequence: CAWSVQPGVKGAFF.

The chain uses TRBV7-9 and TRBJ2-4; D perhaps matches TRBD2 (7 bases). From germline, CDR1 is SEHNR and CDR2 FQNEAQ (reference sequence). This CDR3 is 16 amino acids long. Deletions cut 6 bases from V and 4 bases from J, with 19 bases between. CDR3 in amino acids: CASSPQGGYQKNIQYF. CDR3 coding DNA: TGTGCCAGCAGTCCACAGGGAGGGTATCAAAAAAACATTCAGTACTTC.

V is TRBV12-3 or TRBV12-4 and J is TRBJ1-3; D ambiguous. Trimming pared 1 base from V and 4 bases from J, leaving 5 bases between. The CDR3 contains 13 residues. The CDR3 spells CASSLGAGNTIYF. CDR3 sequence (DNA): TGTGCCAGCAGTTTAGGGGCAGGAAACACCATATATTTT.